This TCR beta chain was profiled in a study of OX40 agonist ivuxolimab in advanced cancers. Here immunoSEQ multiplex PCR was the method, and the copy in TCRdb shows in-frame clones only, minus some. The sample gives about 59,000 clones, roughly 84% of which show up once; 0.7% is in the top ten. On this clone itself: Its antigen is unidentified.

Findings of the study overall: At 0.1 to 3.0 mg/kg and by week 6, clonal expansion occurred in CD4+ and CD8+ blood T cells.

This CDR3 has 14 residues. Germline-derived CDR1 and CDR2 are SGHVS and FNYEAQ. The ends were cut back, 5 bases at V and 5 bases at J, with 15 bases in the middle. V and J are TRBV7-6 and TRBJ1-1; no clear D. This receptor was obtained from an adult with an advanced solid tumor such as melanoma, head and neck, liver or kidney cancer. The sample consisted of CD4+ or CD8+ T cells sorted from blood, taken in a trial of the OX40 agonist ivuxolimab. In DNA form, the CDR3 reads TGTGCCAGCAGCCCGATGGTGGTAGGAACTGAAGCTTTCTTT. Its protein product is CASSPMVVGTEAFF.